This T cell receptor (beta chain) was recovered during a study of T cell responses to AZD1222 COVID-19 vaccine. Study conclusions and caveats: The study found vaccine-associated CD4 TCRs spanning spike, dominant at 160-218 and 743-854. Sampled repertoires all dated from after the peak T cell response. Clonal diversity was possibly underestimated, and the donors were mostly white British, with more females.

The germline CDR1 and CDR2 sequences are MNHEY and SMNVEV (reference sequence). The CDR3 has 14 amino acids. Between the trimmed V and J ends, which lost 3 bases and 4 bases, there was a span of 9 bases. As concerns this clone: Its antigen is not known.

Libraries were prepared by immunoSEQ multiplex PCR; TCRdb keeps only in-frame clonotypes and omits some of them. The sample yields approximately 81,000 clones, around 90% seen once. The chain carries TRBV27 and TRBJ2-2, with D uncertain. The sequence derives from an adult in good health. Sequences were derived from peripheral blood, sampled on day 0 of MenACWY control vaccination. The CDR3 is CASSFSPFTGELFF. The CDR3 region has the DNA TGTGCCAGCAGTTTTTCTCCTTTCACCGGGGAGCTGTTTTTT.